Described below is a single T cell receptor (beta chain) sequence and its context. Its antigen is not known. Focal radiation was given together with CTLA-4 blockade (ipilimumab) to patients with chemo-refractory metastatic non-small-cell lung cancer. TCRdb's copy holds only in-frame clones and misses some; the assay was immunoSEQ multiplex PCR. This table holds some 51,000 clones, 75% to 85% found once. With 2 bases clipped from V and 6 bases from J, the junction kept 7 bases outside the gene matches. Germline assignment: CDR1 SNHLY and CDR2 FYNNEI. This CDR3 comprises 16 residues. The record originates from a study of radiotherapy plus CTLA-4 blockade in lung cancer. Turning to the study itself: Roughly 17% of patients responded objectively, and around 32% achieved disease control. Findings of the study overall: Blood-borne expansion of tumor-derived TCR clones followed radiotherapy plus ipilimumab. Together with interferon-beta, which increased in serum after radiation, early dynamic changes in blood T cell clones were reportedly the best predictors of response.

The chain uses TRBV2 and TRBJ2-3; 11 positions agree with TRBD2. This TCR came from a human donor with non-small cell lung cancer who had a complete response to radiotherapy plus ipilimumab. The sequenced sample was peripheral blood, obtained from a patient treated with radiotherapy plus ipilimumab. In DNA form, the CDR3 reads TGTGCCAGCAGTGAACTGGGGACTAGCGGTATTGATACGCAGTATTTT. It codes for CASSELGTSGIDTQYF.